This T cell receptor (beta chain) was profiled in a study of blood T cell repertoires in COVID-19. Authors' methods: Counts of nucleated cells, estimated from reference gene primer amplification, were obtained. The protocol was immunoSEQ multiplex PCR, while the TCRdb copy is restricted to in-frame clones and leaves out a portion. For V, J and clone size, that table is used; D and trimming come from the DNA. The sample comprises about 170,000 clones, around four fifths of which are singletons, and approximately 4.4% rests with the top ten. This study enrolled people aged about 18 to 100 from roughly 24 US geographic areas. This clone was counted a few times. The germline V gene has CDR1 LNHDA and CDR2 SQIVND (reference sequence). The CDR3 consists of 13 residues. V was trimmed by 5 bases and J by 8 bases, leaving 15 bases between them.

The sample was PBMCs or T cells enriched from blood (not recorded which). The chain has TRBV19 and TRBJ1-1, with D tentatively TRBD1 (6 bases). The origin of this receptor is a woman aged 50 to 65 who had recovered from COVID-19. DNA for the CDR3: TGTGCCAGTAGTCCTCAGCGGGGGGGCGAAGCTTTCTTT. This codes for CASSPQRGGEAFF.